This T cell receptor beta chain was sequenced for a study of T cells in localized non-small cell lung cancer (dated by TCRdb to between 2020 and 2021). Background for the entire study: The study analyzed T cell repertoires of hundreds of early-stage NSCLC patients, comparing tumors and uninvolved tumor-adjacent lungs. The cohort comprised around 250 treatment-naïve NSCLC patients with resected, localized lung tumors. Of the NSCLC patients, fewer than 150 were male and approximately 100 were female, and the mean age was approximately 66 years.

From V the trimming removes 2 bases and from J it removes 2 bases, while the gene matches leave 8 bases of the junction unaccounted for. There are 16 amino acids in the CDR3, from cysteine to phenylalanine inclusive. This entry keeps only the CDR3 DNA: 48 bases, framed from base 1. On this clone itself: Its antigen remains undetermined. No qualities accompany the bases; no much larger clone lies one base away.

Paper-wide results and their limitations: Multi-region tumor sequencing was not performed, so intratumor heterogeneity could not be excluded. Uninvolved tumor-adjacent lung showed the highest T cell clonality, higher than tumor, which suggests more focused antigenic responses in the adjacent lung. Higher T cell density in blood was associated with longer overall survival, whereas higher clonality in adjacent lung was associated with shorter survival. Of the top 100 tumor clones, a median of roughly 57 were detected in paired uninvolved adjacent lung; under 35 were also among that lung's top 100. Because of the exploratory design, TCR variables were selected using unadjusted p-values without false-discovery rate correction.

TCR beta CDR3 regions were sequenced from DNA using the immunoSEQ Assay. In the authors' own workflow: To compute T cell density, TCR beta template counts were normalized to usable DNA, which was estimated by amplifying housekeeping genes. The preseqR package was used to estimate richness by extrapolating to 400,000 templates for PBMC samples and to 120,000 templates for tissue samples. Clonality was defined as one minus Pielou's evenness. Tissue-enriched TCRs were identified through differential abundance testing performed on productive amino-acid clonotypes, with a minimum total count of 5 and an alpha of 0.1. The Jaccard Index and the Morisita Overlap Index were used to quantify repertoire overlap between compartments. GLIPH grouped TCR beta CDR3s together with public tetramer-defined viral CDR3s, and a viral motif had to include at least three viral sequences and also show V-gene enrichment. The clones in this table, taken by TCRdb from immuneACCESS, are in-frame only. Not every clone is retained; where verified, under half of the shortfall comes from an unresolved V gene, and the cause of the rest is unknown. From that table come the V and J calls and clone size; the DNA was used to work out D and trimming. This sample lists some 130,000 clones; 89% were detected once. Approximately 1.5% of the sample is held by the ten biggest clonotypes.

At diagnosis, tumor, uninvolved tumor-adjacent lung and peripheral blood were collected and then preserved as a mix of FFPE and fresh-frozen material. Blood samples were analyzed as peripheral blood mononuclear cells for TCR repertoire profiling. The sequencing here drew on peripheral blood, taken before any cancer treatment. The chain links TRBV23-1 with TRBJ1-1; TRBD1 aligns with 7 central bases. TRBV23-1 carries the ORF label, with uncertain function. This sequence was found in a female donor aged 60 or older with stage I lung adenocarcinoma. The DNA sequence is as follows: TGCGCCAGCAGTCAACCGGCCGGGACAGTAAACACTGAAGCTTTCTTT. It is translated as CASSQPAGTVNTEAFF.